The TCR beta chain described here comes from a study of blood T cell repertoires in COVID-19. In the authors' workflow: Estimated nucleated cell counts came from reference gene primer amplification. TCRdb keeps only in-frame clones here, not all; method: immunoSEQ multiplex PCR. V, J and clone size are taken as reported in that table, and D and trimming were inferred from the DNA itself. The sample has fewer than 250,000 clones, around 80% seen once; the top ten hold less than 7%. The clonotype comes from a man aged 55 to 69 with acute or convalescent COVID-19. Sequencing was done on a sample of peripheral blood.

CDR3 amino acids: CASSSPTQGFRANEKLFF. The CDR3 DNA follows: TGTGCCAGCAGCTCCCCCACCCAGGGATTTAGGGCTAATGAAAAACTGTTTTTT. The chain uses TRBV28 and TRBJ1-4, with D tentatively TRBD1 (5 bases). CDR1 MDHEN and CDR2 SYDVKM come from the germline V gene. The CDR3 runs 18 residues. V gave up 6 bases and J gave up 3 bases, with 23 bases separating them.